These 17 T cell receptor beta chains originate from one sample sequenced in a study of Ad26.COV2.S vaccination and SARS-CoV-2 variants (dated by TCRdb to the early 2020s). The treatment or condition label here, explained by the study, means: some 20 received Ad26.COV2.S at low or high dose, single or two shots; five or six received placebo; per-sample allocation not given. For vaccine and placebo recipients, repertoires were sequenced using samples collected on day 63 after the first injection. Receptor libraries were prepared by the immunoSEQ multiplex PCR assay. TCRdb holds this immuneACCESS table with in-frame rearrangements only. Some clones are missing; in checked studies, unresolved V genes explain under half, and the rest has no known cause. In this sample the table shows around 340,000 clones, approximately 90% of which occur a single time. The top ten clonotypes cover approximately 5.9% of the sample.

The material was peripheral blood, obtained in a trial of Ad26.COV2.S vaccine versus placebo. Source of these receptors: a person aged 18-65 years who received the Ad26.COV2.S COVID-19 vaccine or a placebo.

The V gene is TRBV5-1, the J gene TRBJ1-1; possible D gene TRBD1, 5 bases. The CDR3 runs 13 residues. The ends were cut back, 6 bases at V and 0 bases at J, with 9 bases in the middle. Germline CDR1 and CDR2: SGHRS and YFSETQ. CDR3 nucleotide sequence: TGCGCCAGCAAAGGGGTAATGAACACTGAAGCTTTCTTT. Amino acid sequence: CASKGVMNTEAFF.

The chain joins TRBV3-1 (or the pseudogene TRBV3-2) to TRBJ2-7, with D unclear. The CDR3 sequence is 13 residues long. The V gene lost 1 base and the J gene lost 4 bases, with 8 bases spanning the gap. In germline, CDR1 is LGHDT, CDR2 YNNKEL (reference sequence). Written as DNA, the CDR3 is TGTGCCAGCAGCCAAGTCCTGAGTTACGAGCAGTACTTC. This codes for CASSQVLSYEQYF.

The V call is TRBV4-3, the J call TRBJ2-7, with 8 bases matching TRBD1. Germline assignment: CDR1 LGHNA and CDR2 YSLEER. This CDR3 contains 14 residues. V dropped 4 bases and J dropped 9; count of bases not matched to a gene: 11. The CDR3 here is CASSRDRQGTVQYF. The CDR3 DNA follows: TGCGCCAGCAGCCGGGACAGGCAGGGAACCGTGCAGTACTTC.

The J gene is TRBJ1-1, the V gene TRBV3-1 (or the pseudogene TRBV3-2); D not certain. This CDR3 region has 14 residues. The germline CDR1 and CDR2 sequences are LGHDT and YNNKEL (reference sequence). V was trimmed by 5 bases and J by 4 bases, leaving 14 bases between them. The CDR3 DNA is TGTGCCAGCAGCTTTTCCCATATGGGCACTGAAGCTTTCTTT. Translating it yields CASSFSHMGTEAFF.

This chain uses TRBV27 with TRBJ1-5; TRBD1 agrees at 7 bases. V lost 1 base and J lost 2; bases outside the gene matches: 2. The germline gives CDR1 MNHEY, CDR2 SMNVEV (reference sequence). This CDR3 spans 15 amino acids. The CDR3 spells CASSLFGQGNQPQHF. In nucleotides, the CDR3 is TGTGCCAGCAGTTTATTCGGACAGGGCAATCAGCCCCAGCATTTT.

The rearrangement uses TRBV27 and TRBJ1-2; D is unclear. V gave up 3 bases and J gave up 5 bases, with 13 bases separating them. The CDR3 sequence is 14 residues long. Germline CDR1 is MNHEY and CDR2 is SMNVEV (reference sequence). The CDR3 spells CASSFKGQWYGYTF. DNA for the CDR3: TGTGCCAGCAGTTTTAAAGGGCAGTGGTATGGCTACACCTTC.

V and J are TRBV5-6 and TRBJ1-1; D perhaps matches TRBD1 (5 bases). The V end was cut by 0 bases, the J end by 5 bases, with 14 bases between. CDR1 is SGHDT and CDR2 is YYEEEE in the germline V gene. This CDR3 is built from 15 residues. CDR3 amino acids: CASSLGGRQVTEAFF. CDR3 in DNA: TGTGCCAGCAGCTTGGGGGGCAGGCAGGTAACTGAAGCTTTCTTT.

This clone was seen once. The rearrangement joins TRBV2 to TRBJ1-2; D remains unclear. The germline V gene has CDR1 SNHLY and CDR2 FYNNEI. V was trimmed by 2 bases and J by 3 bases, leaving 10 bases between them. This CDR3 has 14 residues. The CDR3 loop reads CASSEMVQDYGYTF. The CDR3 coding sequence is TGTGCCAGCAGTGAAATGGTTCAAGACTATGGCTACACCTTC.

This sequence joins TRBV11-1 and TRBJ2-7; maybe TRBD1 (6 bases). Per germline, CDR1 SGHAT and CDR2 FQDESV (reference sequence). The CDR3 totals 15 residues. Deletions cut 2 bases from V and 2 bases from J, with 13 bases between. The CDR3 DNA follows: TGTGCCAGCAGCTTAACGTTGACAGGAGCCTACGAGCAGTACTTC. It translates to CASSLTLTGAYEQYF.

The chain has TRBV6-4 and TRBJ2-1; D may correspond to TRBD1 or TRBD2 (6 bases each). The CDR3 has 13 amino acids. The germline V and J ends were trimmed by 4 bases and 10 bases, with 14 bases remaining between them. CDR1 MRHNA and CDR2 SNTAGT come from the germline V gene. The CDR3: CASSGTLGGEQFF. The CDR3 DNA is TGTGCCAGCAGTGGAACCCTAGGGGGGGAGCAGTTCTTC.

The CDR3 DNA reads TGTGCCTGGAGTGGAGCAGAGACCCAGTACTTC. Protein: CAWSGAETQYF. This chain uses TRBV30 with TRBJ2-5; D not resolved. There are 11 residues in the CDR3. Trimming took off 1 base at V and 4 bases at J, with 4 bases between the two ends. Germline V gene sequence: CDR1 GTSNPN, CDR2 SVGIG (reference sequence). Combining the CDR3 with reference TRBV30 and TRBJ2-5 gives the whole variable domain SQTIHQWPATLVQPVGSPLSLECTVEGTSNPNLYWYRQAAGRGLQLLFYSVGIGQISSEVPQNLSASRPQDRQFILSSKKLLLSDSGFYLCAWSGAETQYFGPGTRLLVL.

This chain connects TRBV28 to TRBJ1-2, with TRBD1 matching over 8 bases. Germline CDR1 is MDHEN and CDR2 is SYDVKM. The junction had 10 bases not matched to a gene; V was cut back by 6 bases and J by 10 bases. This CDR3 is 13 amino acids long. CDR3 amino acids: CASSLGQGTYYTF. The CDR3 coding sequence is TGTGCCAGCAGCCTAGGACAGGGCACTTACTACACCTTC.

V and J are TRBV11-1 and TRBJ1-2; 8 bases are a match to TRBD1. Per the germline V gene, CDR1 is SGHAT and CDR2 is FQDESV (reference sequence). This CDR3 is built from 15 residues. V dropped 5 bases and J dropped 3; count of bases not matched to a gene: 8. CDR3 region: CASSPVTGADYGYTF. DNA of the CDR3: TGTGCCAGCAGCCCAGTGACAGGGGCTGACTATGGCTACACCTTC.

V is TRBV7-3 and J is TRBJ2-2, with 8 bases fitting TRBD2. The CDR3 has 15 residues. After removal of 5 bases from V and 5 bases from J, the junction contained 7 bases not matched to a gene. The germline CDR1 and CDR2 sequences are SGHTA and FQGTGA. DNA of the CDR3: TGTGCCAGCAGCCAGACTAGCGATTCAACCGGGGAGCTGTTTTTT. Translating it yields CASSQTSDSTGELFF.

CDR3 sequence: CASSVDKNYGYTF. DNA for the CDR3: TGTGCCAGCAGCGTTGACAAGAACTATGGCTACACCTTC. V gene TRBV9 combines with J gene TRBJ1-2, with no clear D. The CDR3 is 13 amino acids. V lost 2 bases and J lost 2, with 7 bases in between. Germline V CDR1 and CDR2: SGDLS, YYNGEE.

This chain joins TRBV5-6 and TRBJ1-4; no firm D call. V was cut by 3 bases and J by 0 bases, with 12 bases left in between. This CDR3 comprises 16 residues. Germline V lookup: CDR1 SGHDT, CDR2 YYEEEE. CDR3 DNA sequence: TGTGCCAGCAGCTCGAGACCAAGTGCAACTAATGAAAAACTGTTTTTT. It translates to CASSSRPSATNEKLFF.

The J gene is TRBJ2-7, the V gene TRBV9, with 10 nucleotides matching TRBD1. The length of the CDR3 is 14 residues. With 2 bases clipped from V and 3 bases from J, the junction kept 2 bases outside the gene matches. Germline CDR1 is SGDLS and CDR2 is YYNGEE. The CDR3 nucleotides are TGTGCCAGCAGCGTCGGGACAGGGGTCTACGAGCAGTACTTC. This encodes CASSVGTGVYEQYF.